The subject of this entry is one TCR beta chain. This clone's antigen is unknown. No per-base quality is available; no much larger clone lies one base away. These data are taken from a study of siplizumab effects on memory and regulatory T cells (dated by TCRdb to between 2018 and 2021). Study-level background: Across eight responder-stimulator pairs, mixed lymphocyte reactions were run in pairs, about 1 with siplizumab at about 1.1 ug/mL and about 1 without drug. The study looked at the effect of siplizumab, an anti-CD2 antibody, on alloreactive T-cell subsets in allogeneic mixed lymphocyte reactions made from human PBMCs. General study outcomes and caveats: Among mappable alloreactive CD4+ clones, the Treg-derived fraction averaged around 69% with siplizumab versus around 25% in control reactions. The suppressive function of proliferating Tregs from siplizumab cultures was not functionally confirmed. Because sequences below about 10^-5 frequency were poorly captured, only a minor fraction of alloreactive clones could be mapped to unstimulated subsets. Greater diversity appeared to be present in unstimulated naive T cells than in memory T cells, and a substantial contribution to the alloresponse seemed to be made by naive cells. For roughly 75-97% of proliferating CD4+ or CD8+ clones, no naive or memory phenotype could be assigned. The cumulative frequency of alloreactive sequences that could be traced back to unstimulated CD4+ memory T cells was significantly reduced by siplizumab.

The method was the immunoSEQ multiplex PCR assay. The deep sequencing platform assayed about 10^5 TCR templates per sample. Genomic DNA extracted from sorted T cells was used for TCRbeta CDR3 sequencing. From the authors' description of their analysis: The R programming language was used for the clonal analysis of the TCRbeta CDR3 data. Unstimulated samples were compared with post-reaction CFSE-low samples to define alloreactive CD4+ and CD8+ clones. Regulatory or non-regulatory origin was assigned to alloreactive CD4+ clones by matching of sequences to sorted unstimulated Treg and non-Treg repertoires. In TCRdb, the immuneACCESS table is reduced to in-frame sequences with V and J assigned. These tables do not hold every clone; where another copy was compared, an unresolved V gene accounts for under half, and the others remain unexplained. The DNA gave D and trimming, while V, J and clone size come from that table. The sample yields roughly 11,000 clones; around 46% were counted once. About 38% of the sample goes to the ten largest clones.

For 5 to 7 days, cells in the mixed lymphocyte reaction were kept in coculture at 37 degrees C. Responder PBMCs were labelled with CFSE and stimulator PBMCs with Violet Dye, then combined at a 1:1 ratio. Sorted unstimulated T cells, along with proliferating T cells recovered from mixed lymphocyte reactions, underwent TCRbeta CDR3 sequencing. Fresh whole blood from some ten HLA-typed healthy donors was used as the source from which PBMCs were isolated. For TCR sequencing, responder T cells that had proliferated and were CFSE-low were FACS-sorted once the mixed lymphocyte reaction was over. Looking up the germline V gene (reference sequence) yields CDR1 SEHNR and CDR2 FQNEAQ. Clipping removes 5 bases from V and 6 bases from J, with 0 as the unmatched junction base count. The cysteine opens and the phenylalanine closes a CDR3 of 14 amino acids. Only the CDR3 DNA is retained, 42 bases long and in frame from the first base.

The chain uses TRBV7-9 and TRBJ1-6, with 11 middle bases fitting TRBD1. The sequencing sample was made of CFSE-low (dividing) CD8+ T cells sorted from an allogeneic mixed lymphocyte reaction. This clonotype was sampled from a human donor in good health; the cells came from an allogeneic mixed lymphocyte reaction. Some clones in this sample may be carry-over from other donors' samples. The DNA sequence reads TGTGCCAGCAGCGGGACAGGGGGTAATTCACCCCTCCACTTT. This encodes CASSGTGGNSPLHF.